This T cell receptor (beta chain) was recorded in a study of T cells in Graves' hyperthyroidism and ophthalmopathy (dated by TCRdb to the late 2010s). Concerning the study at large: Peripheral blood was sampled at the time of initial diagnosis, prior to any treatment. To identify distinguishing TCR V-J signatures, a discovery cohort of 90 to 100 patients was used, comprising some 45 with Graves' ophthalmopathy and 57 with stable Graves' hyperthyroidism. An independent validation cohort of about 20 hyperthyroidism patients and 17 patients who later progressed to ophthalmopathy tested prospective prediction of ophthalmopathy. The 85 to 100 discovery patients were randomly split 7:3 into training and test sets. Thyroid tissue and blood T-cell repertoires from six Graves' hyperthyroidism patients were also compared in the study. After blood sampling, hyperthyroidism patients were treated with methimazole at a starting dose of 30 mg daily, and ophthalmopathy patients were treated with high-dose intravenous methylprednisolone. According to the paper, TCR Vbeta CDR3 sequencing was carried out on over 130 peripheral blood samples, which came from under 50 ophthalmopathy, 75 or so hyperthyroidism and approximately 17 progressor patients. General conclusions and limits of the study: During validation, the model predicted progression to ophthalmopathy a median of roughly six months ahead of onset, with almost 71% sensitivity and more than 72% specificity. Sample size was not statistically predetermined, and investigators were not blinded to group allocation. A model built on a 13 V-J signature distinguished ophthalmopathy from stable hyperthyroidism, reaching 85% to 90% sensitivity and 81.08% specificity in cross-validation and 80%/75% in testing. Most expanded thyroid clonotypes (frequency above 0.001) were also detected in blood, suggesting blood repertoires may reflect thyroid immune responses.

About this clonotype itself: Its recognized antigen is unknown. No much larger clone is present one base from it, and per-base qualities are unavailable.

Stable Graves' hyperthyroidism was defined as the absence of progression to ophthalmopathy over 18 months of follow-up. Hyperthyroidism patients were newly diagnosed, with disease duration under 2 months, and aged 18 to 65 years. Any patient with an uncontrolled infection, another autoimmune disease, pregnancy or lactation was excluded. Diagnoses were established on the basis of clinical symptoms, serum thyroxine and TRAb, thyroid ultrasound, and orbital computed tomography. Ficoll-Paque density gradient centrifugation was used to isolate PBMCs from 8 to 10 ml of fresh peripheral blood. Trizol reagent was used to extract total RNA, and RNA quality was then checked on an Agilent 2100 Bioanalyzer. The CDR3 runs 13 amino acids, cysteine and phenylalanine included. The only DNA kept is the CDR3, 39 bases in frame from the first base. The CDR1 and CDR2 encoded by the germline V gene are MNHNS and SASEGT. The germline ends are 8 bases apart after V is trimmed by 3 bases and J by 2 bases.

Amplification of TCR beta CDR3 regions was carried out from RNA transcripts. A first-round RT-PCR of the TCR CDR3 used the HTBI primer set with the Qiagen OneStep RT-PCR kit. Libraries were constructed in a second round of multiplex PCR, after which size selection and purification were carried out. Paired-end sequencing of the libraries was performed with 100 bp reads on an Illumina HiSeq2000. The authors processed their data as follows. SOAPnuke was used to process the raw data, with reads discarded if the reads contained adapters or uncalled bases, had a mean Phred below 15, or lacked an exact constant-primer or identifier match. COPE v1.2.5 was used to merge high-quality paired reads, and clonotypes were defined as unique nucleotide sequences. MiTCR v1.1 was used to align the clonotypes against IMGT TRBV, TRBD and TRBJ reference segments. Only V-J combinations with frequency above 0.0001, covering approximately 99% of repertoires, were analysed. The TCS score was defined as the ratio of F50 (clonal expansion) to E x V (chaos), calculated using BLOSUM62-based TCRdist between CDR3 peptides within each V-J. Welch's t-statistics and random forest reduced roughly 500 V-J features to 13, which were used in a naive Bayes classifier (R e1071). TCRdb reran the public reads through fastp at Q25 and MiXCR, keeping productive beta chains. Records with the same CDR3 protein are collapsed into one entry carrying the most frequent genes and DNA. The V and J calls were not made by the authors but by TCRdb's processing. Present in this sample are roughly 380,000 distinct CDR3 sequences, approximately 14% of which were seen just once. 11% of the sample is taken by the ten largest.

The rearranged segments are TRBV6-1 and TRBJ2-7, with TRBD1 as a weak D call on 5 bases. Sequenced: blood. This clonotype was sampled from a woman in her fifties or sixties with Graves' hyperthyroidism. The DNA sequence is TGTGCCAGCAGTGAGAGACAGACCTACGAGCAGTACTTC. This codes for CASSERQTYEQYF.